These T cell receptor beta chains were read from a single sample in a study of OX40 agonist ivuxolimab in advanced cancers. Sequencing used immunoSEQ multiplex PCR; TCRdb keeps in-frame clones, though not all of them. The sample yields about 53,000 clones, about 88% seen once. The source was CD4+ or CD8+ T cells sorted from blood, collected in a trial of the OX40 agonist ivuxolimab. The receptors were sampled from an adult with an advanced solid tumor such as melanoma, head and neck, liver or kidney cancer. Both conserved end residues are part of each CDR3. The order of the fields is V gene, CDR3 protein.

v_gene: TRBV10-3; CDR3aa: CATLQGAQQPQHF
v_gene: TRBV5-6; CDR3aa: CASSLGAATGELFF
v_gene: TRBV5-8; CDR3aa: CASERPGMKHSGANVLTF
v_gene: TRBV28; CDR3aa: CASSPRGGLNEQFF
v_gene: TRBV19; CDR3aa: CASRATGAEKLFF
v_gene: TRBV18; CDR3aa: CASSTLSEWGNEQFF
v_gene: TRBV6-4; CDR3aa: CASSDLGGEGDTQYF
v_gene: TRBV6-6; CDR3aa: CASILRQGAMETQYF
v_gene: TRBV2; CDR3aa: CASSVFPGGGTRRGVEQFF
v_gene: TRBV5-1; CDR3aa: CASSKDRILSGNTIYF
v_gene: TRBV29-1; CDR3aa: CSVTQGARQPQHF
v_gene: TRBV5-4; CDR3aa: CASSLGQGSTDTQYF
v_gene: TRBV7-2; CDR3aa: CASSFTSGGRETQYF
v_gene: TRBV10-1; CDR3aa: CASSEDSTDTQYF
v_gene: TRBV18; CDR3aa: CASSLPVQPQEQYF
v_gene: TRBV19; CDR3aa: CASSPTGGSNEQFF
v_gene: TRBV28; CDR3aa: CASSKSGGASNEQFF
v_gene: TRBV30; CDR3aa: CAWSAKGRPGTGELFF
v_gene: TRBV27; CDR3aa: CASSLDTGELFF
v_gene: TRBV5-1; CDR3aa: CASSLTGYHDSPLHF
v_gene: TRBV5-1; CDR3aa: CASSSDWLTGELFF
v_gene: TRBV27; CDR3aa: CASSLEGVTEAFF
v_gene: TRBV5-4; CDR3aa: CASSLGRQQGNTIYF
v_gene: TRBV9; CDR3aa: CASSVDGSGNTIYF
v_gene: TRBV30; CDR3aa: CAWRGQYGSYNEQFF
v_gene: TRBV11-1; CDR3aa: CASSLGRDQPQHF
v_gene: TRBV6-6; CDR3aa: CASKPRTARGEQYF
v_gene: TRBV18; CDR3aa: CASSPVQMANTGELFF
v_gene: TRBV5-1; CDR3aa: CASSLTGEYNSPLHF
v_gene: TRBV6-1; CDR3aa: CASRNGRSSGNTIYF
v_gene: TRBV18; CDR3aa: CASSPFDRGRTYGYTF
v_gene: TRBV2; CDR3aa: CARRQTEAFF
v_gene: TRBV19; CDR3aa: CASRGGAGANVLTF
v_gene: TRBV7-9; CDR3aa: CASSLSDHMLETQYF
v_gene: TRBV6-1; CDR3aa: CASTRQGNIQYF
v_gene: TRBV28; CDR3aa: CASRVGHPNTEAFF
v_gene: TRBV2; CDR3aa: CASRGTSGPYEQYF
v_gene: TRBV19; CDR3aa: CASSIGDTQYF
v_gene: TRBV29-1; CDR3aa: CSLLRGHEQFF
v_gene: TRBV18; CDR3aa: CASSPTNPSTSGRFHEQYF
v_gene: TRBV5-1; CDR3aa: CASRGPREVYNEQFF
v_gene: TRBV10-3; CDR3aa: CAIGQAGANVLTF
v_gene: TRBV5-1; CDR3aa: CASSPPGLAGYNEQFF
v_gene: TRBV15; CDR3aa: CATSRGNTEAFF